This record covers a single T cell receptor beta chain. This sample was included in a study of identical twins. TCRdb re-derived calls from the 5' RACE reads in MiXCR, one entry per CDR3 protein. The table records approximately 220,000 distinct CDR3 sequences, approximately 7.3% of them present only once. Looked up from germline, CDR1 is SGHRS and CDR2 is YFSETQ. The CDR3 has 16 residues. Trimming cost V 3 bases and J 5 bases, with 18 bases left between them. These same records also appear under a second study, on yellow fever vaccine responses in identical twins.

This sequence originates from a woman younger than 30 in good health. The V and J genes are TRBV5-1 and TRBJ2-1; D may be TRBD2 (6 bases). What was sequenced was CD8+ T cells sorted from blood. CDR3 protein: CASSWGLGGSDNEQFF. In DNA, the CDR3 is TGCGCCAGCAGCTGGGGACTGGGGGGTAGCGACAATGAGCAGTTCTTC.